This paragraph reports one T cell receptor beta chain. Antigen: not known. Unexposed donor CD4+ T cells date from about 2011-2018, before the COVID-19 pandemic. Isolation of CD4+ T cells took place after less than twelve days in culture. The method was immunoSEQ multiplex PCR; TCRdb's version includes in-frame clones alone and lacks a portion of them. The sample records some 21,000 clones, more than 65% being singletons. The entry originates in a study of CD4 T cells in relation to SARS-CoV-2 and coronaviruses. After removal of 7 bases from V and 7 bases from J, the junction contained 20 bases not matched to a gene. Germline V gives CDR1 MGHDK, CDR2 SYGVNS. The CDR3 is 18 residues long.

The chain recombines TRBV25-1 with TRBJ2-1; 9 bases are a match to TRBD2. This receptor was obtained from a human donor in good health. Sequenced sample: CD4+ T cells from PBMCs, cultured in vitro. The DNA for the CDR3 is TGTGCCAGCATGGGGTCGGCGGGAGGGCCGAGATTAGTAAATGAGCAGTTCTTC. Its translation: CASMGSAGGPRLVNEQFF.